This TCR beta chain comes out of a study of cytomegalovirus exposure and HLA in healthy donors (dated by TCRdb to 2016 to 2017). With respect to the entire study: An earlier analysis of 587 of the donors reported 276 Gb of sequence data and 117 million unique TCR beta sequences obtained from about 179 million T cells. The study aimed to test whether cataloging public T cell receptors could reveal signatures of past pathogen exposure. High-throughput TCR immunosequencing, statistical association of individual TCRs with disease status, and machine learning were combined to predict cytomegalovirus infection status. In an earlier analysis of roughly 600 of the donors, high-throughput TCR beta sequencing was used to judge whether each TCR beta V gene segment behaved as functional or pseudogenic. Across roughly 420 genotyped donors of the cohort, an average of roughly 250,000 unique TCR beta nucleotide sequences per donor were sequenced, and 15% to 20% of those sequences were non-productive. Class I and class II HLA loci were covered by the typing at four-digit resolution. The study used immunosequencing to profile the T cell repertoires of several hundred subjects and linked those repertoires to cytomegalovirus serostatus. Besides the first cohort of approximately 710 subjects, a separate validation cohort made up of 120 or so different subjects was used. The number of donors typed differed by locus, with about 629-630 for A, B, C, DRB1 and DQB1, roughly 520 for DQA1, 600 to 610 for DPA1, and around 430 for DPB1. An early release covering 550 to 650 HLA-typed donors comprised about 300 gigabases of sequencing data and some 79 million unique TCR sequences. In the later analysis, no new phenotypic data were used to find candidate immune exposures; instead, reliance was placed on TCR beta sequences and their occurrence across donors. Genome-wide SNP genotypes for about 60% of the roughly 700 donors were used in a later genetic analysis, which treated that subset as a discovery cohort. All discovery cohort repertoires had been generated using a single sequencing platform. Because of strong linkage in the cohort, a few DR-DQ haplotypes were treated as single units for association and clustering. Of the roughly 400 genotyped donors, 75% to 85% were placed in the genetic ancestry cluster associated with self-reported Caucasian donors. Donor age, sex, ethnicity and CMV serostatus were compiled together with the repertoire data. To study patterns of TCR occurrence, a later analysis re-analyzed previously published TCR beta repertoires from more than 550 donors and added high-resolution HLA genotyping. Results and caveats for the whole study, not just this receptor: Strong co-occurrence of HLA alleles, especially DR and DQ, made assigning TCR associations to individual alleles difficult. Most TCR sequences were observed very rarely across donors, whereas some public TCRs were present in many individuals. Only TCR beta chains were sequenced in this cohort, and the absence of alpha or paired-chain data limited detectable features. A cluster of highly shared sequence variants was judged likely to be a technical artifact of the sequencing pipeline. Roughly uniform sequencing depth across donors was assumed in presence/absence analyses, although this assumption may not hold. A later analysis found that HLA-associated TCR beta chains were more clonally expanded and had lower generation probabilities than equally common non-associated chains. A few of the identified cytomegalovirus-associated TCR beta chains were confirmed in vitro to be specific for cytomegalovirus antigens. Correlated functional status among segregating V segments might be attributable to linkage disequilibrium, but an unknown experimental factor could not be ruled out. At a false discovery rate of 0.05, a later analysis linked 15,000 to 20,000 TCR beta sequences to specific HLA alleles. Because the 87-base-pair reads could not distinguish some IMGT-functional V segments, including TRBV6-2 and TRBV6-3, those segments were excluded. Because some donors lacked HLA typing at each locus, the association tests relied only on the typed subset. In a later analysis, TCR association rates were found to vary across HLA loci, with the most associated TCRs seen for DRB1 alleles and the fewest for HLA-C alleles. The earlier analysis of about 600 of the donors excluded around 17 rarely observed V segments, including chromosome 9 orphons, because counts were too low. A total of some 180 TCR beta chains were listed by the study as associated with cytomegalovirus. For the cohort, immune exposure information was limited to CMV serostatus. A further reported finding was that TCR beta sequences accurately predicted the HLA-A and HLA-B alleles for most subjects in the first cohort. An earlier analysis of approximately 570 of the donors showed that most TCR beta V segments appeared in productive rearrangements either about 87% or about 30% of the time, which broadly matched IMGT annotations. The classifier was reported to diagnose cytomegalovirus status with high specificity and sensitivity in both the original cohort and the validation cohort. According to a later analysis, parvovirus B19, influenza, CMV and Epstein-Barr virus appeared linked to several top co-occurrence clusters. Compared with the roughly 600-donor mean, donors in an Asian-associated ancestry cluster had fewer N-insertions in productive TCRs, according to a later genetic analysis. The authors suggested that the approach could potentially be extended to other disease states and immunological phenotypes. In a later analysis, most CMV-associated TCR beta chains were found to appear HLA-restricted, with HLA associations seemingly driven largely by CMV exposure. An association between a missense DCLRE1C variant and V-gene and J-gene trimming of TCR beta chains was found in a later genetic analysis and replicated in an independent cohort.

The method behind the library was the immunoSEQ multiplex PCR assay. For the multiplex PCR, a mixture combining 60 forward primers for TCR Vbeta segments and 13 reverse primers for TCR Jbeta segments was used. Amplification of the CDR3 region of rearranged TCR beta genes was performed with a multiplex PCR assay on genomic DNA. On the Illumina HiSeq System, the amplified TCR beta libraries were sequenced as 87-base-pair reads. As for the authors' bioinformatics: In a later analysis, 70 million to 95 million unique TCR beta chains were counted across the approximately 640 repertoires, and around 10 million of these chains were shared by at least two donors. A nearest-neighbor algorithm error-corrected the raw reads and collapsed the reads into unique sequences, merging closely related sequences to remove PCR and sequencing errors. CDR3 sequences were aligned to IMGT reference sequences to assign V, D and J gene segments. For a sequence to be retained, at least a six-nucleotide match to both a V gene segment and a J gene segment was required. Rearrangements were called productive when the CDR3 lacked stop codons and stayed in frame with V and J; all others were non-productive. Following IMGT convention, CDR3 was defined as the stretch from the second conserved V-encoded cysteine up to the conserved J-encoded phenylalanine. The earlier analysis of about 590 of the donors excluded sequences that lacked an unambiguous match to a single V gene segment. In an earlier analysis of 500 to 750 of the donors, V segments were called functional above 56.7% productive rearrangements and were called segregating when the between-donor standard deviation exceeded 5%. To diagnose cytomegalovirus status from the catalog of TCR beta chain sequences, a statistical classification framework was built. V and J gene assignment, in a later analysis, came from comparing TCR nucleotide sequences with IMGT/GENE-DB human TR gene sequences. A later analysis assigned CDR3 sequences and most-parsimonious VDJ recombination scenarios with the TCRdist pipeline. In a later analysis, each TCR beta chain was defined by its CDR3 amino acid sequence together with its V-gene family, and reads lacking a unique V-gene family were excluded. As a way to deal with suspected cross-contamination and a sequencing artifact, a later analysis dropped nearly 600 nucleotide sequences that were highly shared and had low generation probability. For each public chain, a later analysis derived a clonal expansion index from normalized ranks of inferred template counts within each repertoire. In a later analysis, generation probabilities were computed using a VDJ recombination model fitted to out-of-frame rearrangements, and the results were checked against IGoR. In a later analysis, TCR-TCR, TCR-HLA and TCR-CMV co-occurrence was scored with hypergeometric tests, and a repertoire-size bias correction was applied to TCR pairs. To estimate false discovery rates, a later analysis permuted the HLA or CMV assignments 20 times. In a later analysis, co-occurring TCRs were grouped using DBSCAN, and TCRdist sequence similarity was added for clustering within HLA-allele-positive subsets. For co-occurrence clustering, repertoires with fewer than 30,000 or more than 120,000 public chains were excluded, along with five repertoires with anomalous nucleotide sharing. Here the immuneACCESS table is served through TCRdb, limited to in-frame sequences with V and J called. Missing clones are a known gap in these copies; in checked studies unresolved V genes cover under half, and the rest lacks a known reason. The V and J calls and the clone size are those of that table, but D and trimming were determined from the DNA. This sample has roughly 84,000 clones in its table, and less than 85% of those were observed once. About an eighth of the sample belongs to the ten largest clones.

The CDR3 sequence holds 16 residues, the cysteine and phenylalanine included. The kept DNA is CDR3 alone, 48 bases in frame from the first base. The trim is 6 bases for V and 1 base for J, with a gap of 19 bases between the germline ends. CDR1 and CDR2, per the germline V gene (reference sequence), are SGHKS and YYEKEE. The cohort comprised hundreds of healthy bone marrow donors. At the time of sampling, every cohort member was nominally healthy, though immune exposures that went unrecorded were likely present. Of the approximately 670 cohort members, about 290 had a positive CMV serostatus and 350 to 450 had a negative one, while no CMV serostatus was recorded for the donor. A peripheral blood sample was provided by each donor, and peripheral blood mononuclear cells were used for TCR beta sequencing. Genomic DNA was extracted from the blood cell samples with the Qiagen DNeasy Blood Extraction Kit.

With respect to this clone: Its antigen specificity is not known. It has no much larger one-base neighbor in the sample; base qualities were not kept.

Input material: PBMCs. This chain is built from TRBV5-5 and TRBJ1-1; the D gene is perhaps TRBD1, from 6 matching bases. This receptor was obtained from a human donor in good health. The nucleotide sequence is given as TGTGCCAGCACCACATTGGGACAACCAGCGAACACTGAAGCTTTCTTT. This encodes CASTTLGQPANTEAFF.